The rows below give T cell receptor beta chains drawn from one sample of a study of response to subunit inactivated influenza vaccine. Each CDR3 protein is one row after TCRdb ran MiXCR on the RT-PCR reads. This sample has a few hundred thousand distinct CDR3 sequences; around 15% occur once, and the top ten carry approximately 10%. This sample comprised PBMCs from blood, obtained about 12 days after vaccination. Source of these receptors: a man aged 45-65 years who received an inactivated influenza vaccine. CDR3s include the opening cysteine and the closing phenylalanine or tryptophan. Rows give clone size only sometimes, using once, few, many, or a class for an expanded clone.

V	size	CDR3
TRBV7-7	-	CASSPQTSVRETQYF
TRBV10-3	-	CATSRGGAVREETQYF
TRBV12-3/TRBV12-4	few	CASRTGLADEQYF
TRBV29-1	-	CSLRGRAKDEQFF
TRBV20-1	few	CSATQGGNYEQYF
TRBV20-1	-	CSARTGAGTQYF
TRBV29-1	few	CSVEFSGSQETQYF
TRBV5-1	-	CASSLGDSNGYTF
TRBV7-2	few	CASSPTSGSWGYEQYF
TRBV20-1	few	CSARDPAYEQYF
TRBV21-1	few	CARKGTGGEQYF
TRBV15	many	CATSAPGAQPQHF
TRBV12-3/TRBV12-4	-	CASSPGSLAGELFF
TRBV6-5	-	CASSYSYRGSGANVLTF
TRBV7-3	-	CASSLRQGVDTDTQYF